Listed below are T cell receptor beta chains from one sample, sequenced in a study of T cell changes during pregnancy in multiple sclerosis. Profiled with immunoSEQ multiplex PCR; TCRdb holds only in-frame clones, not every one. The sample has about 120,000 clones, about 90% seen once; the top ten hold 1.5%. Source: peripheral blood, taken in the third trimester of pregnancy. Every receptor here comes from a female donor with multiple sclerosis, enrolled in a pregnancy study. Each CDR3 is given with its conserved first and last residue. D genes are given only for firm matches. The size entry is marked missing in some rows and otherwise reads once, few, many or a size class.

V	D	length	J	size	DNA	CDR3
TRBV10-3	-	14	TRBJ1-6	-	TGTGCCATCAGTGAGTCGGCAGGCAATTCACCCCTCCACTTT	CAISESAGNSPLHF
TRBV19	TRBD1	16	TRBJ2-1	-	TGTGCCAGTAGTACCATAGTTGGACAGGGTAGGGATGAGCAGTTCTTC	CASSTIVGQGRDEQFF
TRBV6-5	-	15	TRBJ2-7	-	TGTGCCAGCAGTAACCCTCCGAGGGGGGGGCGGGAGCAGTACTTC	CASSNPPRGGREQYF
TRBV9	TRBD2	16	TRBJ2-1	-	TGTGCCAGCAGCGTAGGTAGTAGCGGGCCCTACAATGAGCAGTTCTTC	CASSVGSSGPYNEQFF
TRBV12-5	-	16	TRBJ1-5	-	TGTGCTAGTGGTTTGGAGGCAGACCACCTAGGGGTAGCCCAGCATTTT	CASGLEADHLGVAQHF
TRBV9	-	12	TRBJ1-2	-	TGTGCCAGCAGCGGGGGACATGCTGGCTACACCTTC	CASSGGHAGYTF
TRBV2	TRBD1	14	TRBJ1-6	-	TGTGCCAGCAGTTACAGGGGATCGGATTCACCCCTCCACTTT	CASSYRGSDSPLHF
TRBV19	-	15	TRBJ1-5	-	TGTGCCAGTAGTATCACGGGTTACCCCAATCAGCCCCAGCATTTT	CASSITGYPNQPQHF
TRBV28	TRBD1	14	TRBJ1-1	-	TGTGCCAGCAGTACGCACAGGGGGAACACTGAAGCTTTCTTT	CASSTHRGNTEAFF
TRBV2	-	11	TRBJ1-1	few	TGTGCCAGCAGCGTTGGTCGGGGAGCTTTCTTT	CASSVGRGAFF
TRBV5-1	-	14	TRBJ2-5	once	TGCGCCAGCAGCTTGGAAACAAGCCAAGAGACCCAGTACTTC	CASSLETSQETQYF
TRBV11-2	-	14	TRBJ2-1	once	TGTGCCAGCAGCTTCGATAGCTCCTACAATGAGCAGTTCTTC	CASSFDSSYNEQFF
TRBV18	-	12	TRBJ2-5	-	TGTGCCAGCTCACCACCAGGGGAATCCCCGTACTTC	CASSPPGESPYF
TRBV10-3	TRBD2	16	TRBJ2-3	-	TGTGCCATCAGTGAGTCGGCGGGGGGAAGCACAGATACGCAGTATTTT	CAISESAGGSTDTQYF
TRBV29-1	-	13	TRBJ2-7	-	TGCAGCGTGGGCGGGGCACTTGCCAACGAGCAGTACTTC	CSVGGALANEQYF
TRBV6-1	-	12	TRBJ2-5	once	TGTGCCAGCGGGGGGAGCCAAGAGACCCAGTACTTC	CASGGSQETQYF
TRBV28	-	13	TRBJ1-1	-	TGTGCCAGCATAAACAGGGTGAACACTGAAGCTTTCTTT	CASINRVNTEAFF
TRBV6-1	-	16	TRBJ2-2	-	TGTGCCAGCAGTGAAGAAGGCGACTTCCCCACCGGGGAGCTGTTTTTT	CASSEEGDFPTGELFF
TRBV5-1	TRBD2	15	TRBJ2-7	-	TGCGCCAGCAGCTTGACCAGCGGGAGGGTCCACGAGCAGTACTTC	CASSLTSGRVHEQYF
TRBV1	-	20	TRBJ1-2	-	TGCACCAGCAGCCAAGATATGGGCCGGGACATCCTGGACCTCGACTATGGCTACACCTTC	CTSSQDMGRDILDLDYGYTF
TRBV5-6	TRBD2	16	TRBJ2-7	-	TGTGCCAGCAGCTTGGTAGATCTAGCGGGGTCCTACGAGCAGTACTTC	CASSLVDLAGSYEQYF